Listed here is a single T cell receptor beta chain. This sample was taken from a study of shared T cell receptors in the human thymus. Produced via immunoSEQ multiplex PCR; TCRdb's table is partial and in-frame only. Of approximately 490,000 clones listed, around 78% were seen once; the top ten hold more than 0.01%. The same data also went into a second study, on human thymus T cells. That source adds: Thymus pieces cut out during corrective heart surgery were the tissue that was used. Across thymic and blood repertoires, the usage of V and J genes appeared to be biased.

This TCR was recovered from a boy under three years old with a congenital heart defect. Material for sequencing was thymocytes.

The CDR3 DNA follows: TGTGCCTGGAGTGGGCCATTCGATGCAACTAATGAAAAACTGTTTTTT. Translation gives CAWSGPFDATNEKLFF. The genes are TRBV30 and TRBJ1-4; D is unresolved. V was cut by 1 base and J by 0 bases, with 12 bases left in between. The CDR3 length is 16 residues. CDR1 is GTSNPN and CDR2 is SVGIG in the germline V gene (reference sequence).